What follows are 17 T cell receptor beta chains derived from one specimen sequenced in a study of T cell clonality in common variable immunodeficiency. The study, taken as a whole, reports: Common variable immunodeficiency TCR beta sequences reportedly had fewer deletions and N-nucleotide insertions.

No cognate antigen is known for these TCRs. Sequencing used immunoSEQ multiplex PCR; TCRdb keeps in-frame clones, though not all of them. The repertoire table contains about 15,000 clones. The sample taken for sequencing was peripheral blood mononuclear cells. The source of these receptors is a human donor with common variable immunodeficiency.

Comment on this clone: The read terminates 3 residues ahead of where the CDR3 ends, so the germline J gene completes it. V and J are TRBV5-1 and TRBJ1-2; D is possibly TRBD1 (5 bases). This CDR3 is 14 amino acids long. V gave up 0 bases and J gave up 4 bases, with 10 bases separating them. The V gene's germline CDR1 is SGHRS and CDR2 YFSETQ. CDR3 bases read: TGCGCCAGCAGCTTGGGGGGACTGAGCTATGGC. It codes for CASSLGGLSYG. The complete CDR3 reads CASSLGGLSYGYTF.

CDR3 bases read: TGTGCCAGCAGCCTTTATGGGACAGAAGCCTACGAG. Amino acids: CASSLYGTEAYE. The full-length CDR3 reads as CASSLYGTEAYEQYF. This rearrangement joins TRBV5-6 to TRBJ2-7, with 7 bases that match TRBD1. The CDR3 end is not reached by the read, which stops 3 residues before it; the germline J gene fills it in. CDR1 is SGHDT and CDR2 is YYEEEE in the germline V gene. V lost 4 bases to trimming and J lost 2 bases; unmatched junction nucleotides: 9. There are 15 residues in the CDR3.

Here the CDR3 reads CASKRGIGDTEAFF. CDR3 bases read: TGCGCCAGCAAAAGGGGAATTGGGGACACTGAA. The chain joins TRBV5-1 to TRBJ1-1, with D tentatively TRBD1 (5 bases). The CDR3 end is not reached by the read, which stops 3 residues before it; the germline J gene fills it in. This CDR3 contains 14 residues. V lost 6 bases and J lost 3, with 15 bases in between. Germline CDR1 and CDR2: SGHRS and YFSETQ.

Note on this clone: Read coverage stops 3 residues before the CDR3 terminus; the germline J gene supplies the remainder. The rearrangement uses TRBV19 and TRBJ2-6, with D maybe TRBD1 (6 bases). Trimming took 8 bases from V and 2 from J, leaving 13 bases between them. The CDR3 consists of 15 residues. Per germline, CDR1 LNHDA and CDR2 SQIVND (reference sequence). The CDR3: CASRAGDAGANVLTF. The CDR3 bases that were read are TGTGCCAGTCGGGCAGGGGATGCTGGGGCCAACGTC.

In regard to this clone: The read falls 3 residues short of the CDR3 end, and the missing part is taken from the germline J gene. The V and J genes are TRBV19 and TRBJ1-5; possible D gene TRBD1, 5 bases. V was shortened by 3 bases and J by 0 bases, with 9 bases between the two germline ends. In germline, CDR1 is LNHDA, CDR2 SQIVND (reference sequence). This CDR3 spans 15 amino acids. The part of the CDR3 DNA that was read is TGTGCCAGTAGTATGGGGCAGATTAGCAATCAGCCC. Translation: CASSMGQISNQP. The full CDR3 protein reads CASSMGQISNQPQHF.

As for this clone: With the read ending 3 residues before the CDR3 end, the germline J gene is used to fill in that end. V gene TRBV18 combines with J gene TRBJ1-4; D is unresolved. The CDR3 consists of 14 residues. Trimming cost V 2 bases and J 3 bases, with 7 bases left between them. From germline, CDR1 is KGHSH and CDR2 LQKENI. CDR3 loop: CASSPTVANEKLFF. The sequenced CDR3 bases are TGTGCCAGCTCACCAACTGTGGCTAATGAAAAA.

By frequency, this clone is medium-sized (0.01 to 0.1%). At one end the junction does not follow the germline gene, possibly because of a read error. The read comes to an end 3 residues before the CDR3 does, leaving the germline J gene to fill in the end. The V call is TRBV4-2, the J call TRBJ2-2; TRBD2 agrees at 8 bases. Germline CDR1 LGHNA, CDR2 YNFKEQ. The CDR3 covers 15 residues. CDR3 sequence: CASSLSGSSTGELFF. The CDR3 DNA, read in part, is TGCGCCAGCAGCCTCAGCGGGAGTAGCACCGGGGAG.

The CDR3 is CASSPPGLLTYNEQFF. The DNA read from the CDR3 is TGTGCCAGTAGTCCTCCTGGCCTCTTGACCTACAATGAG. The chain combines TRBV19 with TRBJ2-1; unclear D gene. Read sequence stops 3 residues before the CDR3 end, and the germline J gene provides the missing end. The CDR3 is 16 amino acids. V was cut by 5 bases and J by 2 bases, with 16 bases left in between. From germline, CDR1 is LNHDA and CDR2 SQIVND (reference sequence).

Note on this clone: The CDR3 extends 3 residues past the end of the read, so its final part is completed from the germline J gene. This chain joins TRBV18 and TRBJ2-5; D remains unclear. There are 13 residues in the CDR3. V gave up 1 base and J gave up 3 bases, with 6 bases separating them. CDR1 and CDR2 from the germline V gene are KGHSH and LQKENI. The CDR3 DNA, read in part, is TGTGCCAGCTCACCACTAAGGGAAGAGACC. This sequence encodes CASSPLREET. The entire CDR3 sequence reads CASSPLREETQYF. Full variable domain (outside the CDR3, taken from reference TRBV18 and TRBJ2-5): NAGVMQNPRHLVRRRGQEARLRCSPMKGHSHVYWYRQLPEEGLKFMVYLQKENIIDESGMPKERFSAEFPKEGPSILRIQQVVRGDSAAYFCASSPLREETQYFGPGTRLLVL.

Comment on this clone: At one boundary the junction diverges from the germline segment, which might be a read error. The DNA ends 3 residues before the CDR3 does, and the rest of the CDR3 is filled in from the germline J gene. This rearrangement joins TRBV4-2 to TRBJ2-1; 7 bases are a match to TRBD1. This CDR3 contains 14 residues. Germline lookup yields CDR1 LGHNA and CDR2 YNFKEQ. The CDR3 region is CASSLQGNLNEQFF. CDR3 DNA, as far as it was read: TGCGCCAGCAGCTTACAGGGGAACCTCAATGAG.

This clone is medium-sized by frequency. CDR3 sequence: CAWSVRGNTEAFF. The CDR3 DNA, read in part, is TGTGCCTGGAGTGTACGGGGGAACACTGAA. This sequence joins TRBV30 and TRBJ1-1; D is ambiguous. The read ends 3 residues before the CDR3 terminus; that terminus is restored from the germline J gene. V lost 0 bases to trimming and J lost 1 base, with 6 bases between them. The V gene's germline CDR1 is GTSNPN and CDR2 SVGIG (reference sequence). The CDR3 extends over 13 amino acids.

For this clone: The germline gene is not matched at one end of the junction; a read error may be the cause. From the germline J gene comes the end of the CDR3, since the read stops 3 residues before it. This chain uses TRBV4-2 with TRBJ2-5; the D gene is possibly TRBD2 (6 bases). CDR1 is LGHNA and CDR2 is YNFKEQ in the germline V gene. The CDR3 contains 14 residues. CDR3 residues: CASSQDPGGETQYF. Partial CDR3 DNA: TGCGCCAGCAGCCAAGATCCCGGGGGAGAGACC.

With respect to this clone: The CDR3 end is not reached by the read, which stops 3 residues before it; the germline J gene fills it in. The rearrangement uses TRBV6-4 and TRBJ2-1; 11 bases agree with TRBD2. In germline, CDR1 is MRHNA, CDR2 SNTAGT. The CDR3 totals 14 residues. The trim removed 6 bases at V and 9 bases at J, leaving 7 bases unmatched. This CDR3 is CASRVLGTSGEQFF. The CDR3 DNA, read in part, is TGTGCCAGCAGGGTTCTAGGGACTAGCGGTGAG.

With regard to this clone: Coverage ceases 3 residues before the CDR3 finishes, and the germline J gene fills in the end. This chain connects TRBV18 to TRBJ2-1; 11 bases fit TRBD2. Germline V gives CDR1 KGHSH, CDR2 LQKENI. J lost 4 bases, V lost 3 bases, and 2 bases had no gene match. CDR3 size: 15 residues. The CDR3 protein is CASSPTSGDYNEQFF. CDR3 DNA, as far as it was read: TGTGCCAGCTCACCGACTAGCGGGGATTACAATGAG.

A remark on this clone: The read finishes 3 residues shy of the CDR3 end, and the germline J gene is used to complete it. This chain uses TRBV19 with TRBJ2-1, with D maybe TRBD2 (6 bases). The V end was cut by 3 bases, the J end by 7 bases, with 22 bases between. CDR3 length: 17 amino acids. The germline gives CDR1 LNHDA, CDR2 SQIVND (reference sequence). The CDR3 loop is CASSIVRGALSGNEQFF. Partial CDR3 DNA: TGTGCCAGTAGTATCGTGCGGGGAGCTCTAAGTGGAAATGAG.

Of note for this clone: The read terminates 3 residues ahead of where the CDR3 ends, so the germline J gene completes it. The chain combines TRBV14 with TRBJ1-1; D is uncertain. V gave up 5 bases and J gave up 0 bases, with 16 bases separating them. Germline CDR1 reads SGHDN; CDR2 reads FVKESK. The CDR3 is 16 residues long. The CDR3 region is CASSVVGGDMNTEAFF. The sequenced CDR3 bases are TGTGCCAGCAGCGTAGTGGGTGGAGACATGAACACTGAA.

As for this clone: From the germline J gene comes the end of the CDR3, since the read stops 3 residues before it. The chain uses TRBV6-2 or TRBV6-3 and TRBJ2-3, with 7 bases fitting TRBD2. The germline gives CDR1 MNHEY, CDR2 SVGEGT. This CDR3 spans 16 amino acids. Trimming at V came to 0 bases and at J to 5 bases, leaving 8 bases not matched to a gene. The sequenced part of the CDR3 DNA is TGTGCCAGCAGTTACTCGATGCTAGCGGTGTTAGATACG. Protein: CASSYSMLAVLDT. The entire CDR3 reads CASSYSMLAVLDTQYF.